The 14 T cell receptor beta chains listed next were all sequenced from one sample in a study of shared clonotypes between healthy human individuals. Data came from immunoSEQ multiplex PCR; TCRdb stores just in-frame clones and leaves some out. The profile shows about 480,000 clones, about four fifths of them singletons. The sample comprised PBMCs. These receptors all stem from a middle-aged woman in good health. Some clones in this sample may be carry-over from other donors' samples.

The gene calls are TRBV7-6 and TRBJ2-3, with TRBD2 as a possible D gene (6 bases). Germline loops: CDR1 SGHVS, CDR2 FNYEAQ. V lost 3 bases and J 2 bases, leaving 9 bases between the germline ends. The CDR3 contains 14 residues. Written as DNA, the CDR3 is TGTGCCAGCAGCTTTAGCGGATCCACAGATACGCAGTATTTT. Protein product: CASSFSGSTDTQYF.

The V and J genes are TRBV5-1 and TRBJ1-1, with D unresolved. Trimming removed 5 bases from V and 2 bases from J, with 7 bases in between. Germline V CDR1 and CDR2: SGHRS, YFSETQ. The CDR3 totals 12 residues. Here the CDR3 DNA reads TGCGCCAGCAGGGAAATTAACACTGAAGCTTTCTTT. This sequence encodes CASREINTEAFF.

A remark on this clone: A far larger clone differs by one base, so this is likely a read error. This sequence joins TRBV10-3 and TRBJ2-7, with 11 bases aligning to TRBD2. The V gene's germline CDR1 is ENHRY and CDR2 SYGVKD. CDR3 length: 15 residues. This CDR3 is CATPGASGRSYEQHF. The CDR3 DNA reads as TGTGCCACACCCGGGGCTAGCGGGAGGTCCTACGAGCAGCACTTC.

The rearrangement uses TRBV7-2 and TRBJ2-4; TRBD1 aligns across 9 bases. Trimming removed 5 bases from V and 8 bases from J; junction bases left unmatched: 7. In germline, CDR1 is SGHTA, CDR2 FQGNSA. The CDR3 length is 14 residues. CDR3 DNA sequence: TGTGCCAGCAGCGGACAGGGGATGAGGGACATTCAGTACTTC. Protein: CASSGQGMRDIQYF.

This rearrangement joins TRBV7-2 to TRBJ2-3, with TRBD2 matching 13 bases. V lost 1 base, J lost 2 bases, and 9 bases stayed unmatched. Germline CDR1 SGHTA, CDR2 FQGNSA. The CDR3 consists of 19 residues. The CDR3 coding sequence is TGTGCCAGCAGCTTAGGCCGAGGGACTAGCGGGATAATCACAGATACGCAGTATTTT. Amino acid sequence: CASSLGRGTSGIITDTQYF.

The chain recombines TRBV30 with TRBJ2-7; tentatively, D is TRBD1 (6 bases). V was clipped by 8 bases and J by 2 bases, with 19 bases between them. Germline CDR1 is GTSNPN and CDR2 is SVGIG (reference sequence). The CDR3 runs to 14 residues. Here the CDR3 reads CATTRRDNAYEQYF. The CDR3 nucleotides read TGTGCCACAACCAGAAGGGACAACGCCTACGAGCAGTACTTC.

The chain links TRBV5-1 to TRBJ2-2, with 7 bases aligning to TRBD2. CDR3 size: 15 residues. Germline CDR1 SGHRS, CDR2 YFSETQ. V lost 4 bases to trimming and J lost 4 bases; unmatched junction nucleotides: 7. The CDR3 DNA follows: TGCGCCAGCAGCATATTCGGGGAGGGCACCGGGGAGCTGTTTTTT. Protein sequence: CASSIFGEGTGELFF. Together with reference TRBV5-1 and TRBJ2-2, the CDR3 gives the full variable domain: KAGVTQTPRYLIKTRGQQVTLSCSPISGHRSVSWYQQTPGQGLQFLFEYFSETQRNKGNFPGRFSGRQFSNSRSEMNVSTLELGDSALYLCASSIFGEGTGELFFGEGSRLTVL.

This clone came up many times. CDR3 bases: TGTGCCATCTCCCTAGCGGGAGGGAATGAGCAGTTCTTC. It encodes CAISLAGGNEQFF. The chain has TRBV10-3 and TRBJ2-1, with 12 nucleotides matching TRBD2. J was trimmed by 7 bases and V by 8 bases; bases with no gene match: 3. Germline lookup yields CDR1 ENHRY and CDR2 SYGVKD. The CDR3 is 13 residues long.

The J gene is TRBJ2-7, the V gene TRBV30, with TRBD2 matching 8 bases. V lost 3 bases to trimming and J lost 3 bases; unmatched junction nucleotides: 4. The V gene's germline CDR1 is GTSNPN and CDR2 SVGIG (reference sequence). The CDR3 spans 13 residues. The CDR3 DNA sequence: TGTGCCTGGAGGGCCAGCGGGGGCTACGAGCAGTACTTC. Residues: CAWRASGGYEQYF. Complete variable domain (other parts from reference TRBV30 and TRBJ2-7): SQTIHQWPATLVQPVGSPLSLECTVEGTSNPNLYWYRQAAGRGLQLLFYSVGIGQISSEVPQNLSASRPQDRQFILSSKKLLLSDSGFYLCAWRASGGYEQYFGPGTRLTVT.

This clone was counted between two and nine times. This chain uses TRBV30 with TRBJ1-4, with 8 bases fitting TRBD1. The CDR3 is made up of 13 amino acids. Germline V lookup: CDR1 GTSNPN, CDR2 SVGIG (reference sequence). The V and J ends lost 6 bases and 3 bases, in that order; junction bases with no gene match: 3. This CDR3 is CACQGAANEKLFF. CDR3 in DNA: TGTGCCTGCCAGGGGGCCGCTAATGAAAAACTGTTTTTT.

The CDR3 is CASKTGGATEAFF. The CDR3 bases are TGTGCCAGCAAAACAGGGGGTGCCACTGAAGCTTTCTTT. The genes are TRBV2 and TRBJ1-1; 8 positions agree with TRBD1. Germline V CDR1 and CDR2: SNHLY, FYNNEI. V trimming: 7 bases; J trimming: 4 bases; junction bases outside the gene matches: 5. The CDR3 is 13 residues long.

V is TRBV19 and J is TRBJ1-4; 7 positions match TRBD1. With 3 bases clipped from V and 6 bases from J, the junction kept 1 base outside the gene matches. Germline assignment: CDR1 LNHDA and CDR2 SQIVND (reference sequence). The CDR3 spans 13 residues. The CDR3: CASSIGQDEKLFF. The CDR3 DNA follows: TGTGCCAGTAGTATCGGACAGGATGAAAAACTGTTTTTT.

The chain links TRBV5-1 to TRBJ1-1; possibly TRBD1 for D (5 bases). V lost 4 bases to trimming and J lost 1 base, with 17 bases between them. Germline V gene sequence: CDR1 SGHRS, CDR2 YFSETQ. There are 16 residues in the CDR3. CDR3 DNA: TGCGCCAGCAGCCCAAGACCGGGACCGGCGAACACTGAAGCTTTCTTT. This gives the protein CASSPRPGPANTEAFF.

V gene TRBV5-1 combines with J gene TRBJ2-1, with 10 nucleotides matching TRBD2. This CDR3 spans 17 amino acids. CDR1 is SGHRS, CDR2 YFSETQ, per germline. Trimming removed 4 bases from V and 10 bases from J; junction bases left unmatched: 17. The CDR3 is CASSTIPLAGMGGEQFF. The CDR3 coding sequence is TGCGCCAGCAGCACCATCCCACTAGCGGGGATGGGAGGGGAGCAGTTCTTC.